The 17 T cell receptor beta chains reported below all come from one sample, sequenced in a study of blood T cell repertoires in COVID-19. The table came from immunoSEQ multiplex PCR; TCRdb's copy has only in-frame clones and leaves some out. The data hold 90,000 to 100,000 clones, with 80% to 90% observed a single time. Sequenced input: peripheral blood. The origin of the receptors is a man older than 75 with acute or convalescent COVID-19.

This rearrangement joins TRBV28 to TRBJ1-4; D gene ambiguous. The CDR3 runs to 12 residues. Germline V gene lookup returns CDR1 MDHEN and CDR2 SYDVKM. V was trimmed by 4 bases and J by 7 bases, leaving 7 bases between them. This CDR3 reads CASSYQIEKLFF. Written as DNA, the CDR3 is TGTGCCAGCAGTTATCAAATTGAAAAACTGTTTTTT.

The chain combines TRBV6-5 with TRBJ2-7, with 7 positions matching TRBD1. The CDR3 consists of 13 residues. The germline V gene encodes CDR1 MNHEY and CDR2 SVGAGI. Trimming cost V 6 bases and J 3 bases; bases outside gene matches: 5. The CDR3 region has the DNA TGTGCCAGCAGGCCAGGGGGTATCTACGAGCAGTACTTC. Amino acids: CASRPGGIYEQYF.

Only one count was recorded for this clone. The genes are TRBV7-6 and TRBJ2-3, with 7 bases identical to TRBD2. This CDR3 is built from 15 residues. Germline V lookup: CDR1 SGHVS, CDR2 FNYEAQ. Unmatched junction bases numbered 9, after V lost 5 bases and J lost 4 bases. CDR3 in amino acids: CASSQLAGVSDTQYF. CDR3 coding DNA: TGTGCCAGCAGCCAGCTCGCGGGAGTGTCAGATACGCAGTATTTT.

This chain joins TRBV28 and TRBJ2-1; D is unresolved. The germline V gene encodes CDR1 MDHEN and CDR2 SYDVKM. The CDR3 is made up of 15 amino acids. The V end was cut by 5 bases, the J end by 1 base, with 12 bases between. CDR3 sequence reads: CASSRLPTSYNEQFF. The CDR3 DNA reads TGTGCCAGCAGTAGACTCCCCACGTCCTACAATGAGCAGTTCTTC.

The chain couples TRBV18 to TRBJ2-2; unclear D gene. Trimming took off 8 bases at V and 3 bases at J, with 10 bases between the two ends. Germline loops: CDR1 KGHSH, CDR2 LQKENI. The CDR3 covers 13 residues. In nucleotides, the CDR3 is TGTGCCAGCGCTTTACAAGACACCGGGGAGCTGTTTTTT. Residues: CASALQDTGELFF.

This CDR3 reads CASSLNSGSNEQFF. CDR3 bases: TGCGCCAGCAGTCTGAATAGCGGGAGCAATGAGCAGTTCTTC. The chain combines TRBV5-1 with TRBJ2-1; 9 nucleotides align to TRBD2. Germline assignment: CDR1 SGHRS and CDR2 YFSETQ. The CDR3 has 14 residues. V shed 5 bases, J shed 6 bases, and the junction held 6 bases outside the gene matches.

The chain uses TRBV27 and TRBJ1-4; TRBD1 matches at 7 bases. The CDR3 is 14 residues long. V lost 5 bases to trimming and J lost 8 bases; unmatched junction nucleotides: 8. Germline V gene data show CDR1 as MNHEY and CDR2 as SMNVEV (reference sequence). The CDR3 bases are TGTGCCAGCAGTCAATCAGGGGGTGGAGAAAAACTGTTTTTT. This translates into CASSQSGGGEKLFF.

This rearrangement joins TRBV12-5 to TRBJ2-5; 14 nucleotides agree with TRBD2. The CDR3 has 17 amino acids. CDR1 and CDR2 (germline): LGHNT, FRNRAP. V trimming: 1 base; J trimming: 5 bases; junction bases outside the gene matches: 6. The CDR3 nucleotides are TGTGCTAGTGGTTTGGACCTAGGGACTAGCGGGAGTGAGACCCAGTACTTC. It yields the protein CASGLDLGTSGSETQYF.

The chain carries TRBV2 and TRBJ1-2; D unclear. Germline V gene lookup returns CDR1 SNHLY and CDR2 FYNNEI. Trimming pared 3 bases from V and 7 bases from J, leaving 9 bases between. CDR3 length equals 12 residues. The CDR3 spells CASSDSPSGYTF. Here the CDR3 DNA reads TGTGCCAGCAGTGATTCTCCGAGTGGCTACACCTTC.

The rearrangement uses TRBV5-5 and TRBJ1-5; perhaps TRBD1 as D (5 bases). There are 15 residues in the CDR3. Germline CDR1 and CDR2: SGHKS and YYEKEE (reference sequence). V was clipped by 0 bases and J by 3 bases, with 10 bases between them. In DNA form, the CDR3 reads TGTGCCAGCAGCTTGGGGGGAGGGACCAATCAGCCCCAGCATTTT. Protein product: CASSLGGGTNQPQHF.

The V call is TRBV28, the J call TRBJ1-1; no clear D. The CDR3 is made up of 13 amino acids. Trimming cost V 2 bases and J 8 bases, with 12 bases left between them. Germline values: CDR1 MDHEN, CDR2 SYDVKM. The CDR3 protein is CASSLISGGEAFF. The CDR3 nucleotides read TGTGCCAGCAGTTTAATTTCAGGAGGGGAAGCTTTCTTT.

This chain links TRBV5-1 with TRBJ2-5; the D is unclear. CDR3 length equals 14 residues. Germline V CDR1 and CDR2: SGHRS, YFSETQ. Trimming removed 1 base from V and 3 bases from J, with 10 bases in between. Written as DNA, the CDR3 is TGCGCCAGCAGCTTGTCACAGATCGAAGAGACCCAGTACTTC. Translating gives CASSLSQIEETQYF.

J is TRBJ2-2 and V is TRBV5-1; D may be TRBD2 (6 bases). The CDR3 length is 18 residues. The germline CDR1 and CDR2 sequences are SGHRS and YFSETQ. Trimming stripped 5 bases from V and 2 bases from J, with 22 bases between. This CDR3 reads CASSPSAMGGLNTGELFF. In nucleotides, the CDR3 is TGCGCCAGCAGTCCTTCCGCGATGGGAGGTTTAAACACCGGGGAGCTGTTTTTT.

This clone showed up just once. The rearrangement links TRBV28 to TRBJ1-2; possible D gene TRBD1, 5 bases. V shed 6 bases and J shed 7 bases, with 15 bases lying between them. This CDR3 comprises 13 residues. Germline V lookup: CDR1 MDHEN, CDR2 SYDVKM. This chain's CDR3 is CASSSSGGRGYTF. The CDR3 nucleotides read TGTGCCAGCAGCTCTTCCGGGGGACGTGGCTACACCTTC.

The rearrangement links TRBV24-1 to TRBJ1-2, with D maybe TRBD1 (6 bases). The CDR3 consists of 16 residues. Germline V gives CDR1 KGHDR, CDR2 SFDVKD. The V end was cut by 3 bases, the J end by 5 bases, with 18 bases between. Here the CDR3 DNA reads TGTGCCACCAGTGATCCCCGCGCAGGGGCCCGTTATGGCTACACCTTC. Residues: CATSDPRAGARYGYTF.

The rearrangement uses TRBV29-1 and TRBJ1-5; D remains ambiguous. The germline V and J ends were trimmed by 6 bases and 2 bases, with 17 bases remaining between them. Germline CDR1 reads SQVTM; CDR2 reads ANQGSEA. CDR3 length equals 15 residues. DNA for the CDR3: TGCAGCGTGGCTGACGGGGTGGTGGGCAATCAGCCCCAGCATTTT. Amino acids: CSVADGVVGNQPQHF.

This clone is a singleton in its sample. The chain carries TRBV7-6 and TRBJ1-4, with TRBD1 identical over 7 bases. Germline CDR1 reads SGHVS; CDR2 reads FNYEAQ. The J segment lost 2 bases and the V segment lost 4 bases, leaving 7 bases of the junction unmatched. The CDR3 totals 16 residues. CDR3 loop: CASSSNRQGTNEKLFF. The CDR3 DNA reads TGTGCCAGCAGCTCAAACCGACAGGGTACTAATGAAAAACTGTTTTTT.